The 7 T cell receptor beta chains below all came from one sample that was sequenced in a study of CD4+ T cells in melanoma. TCRdb's table, derived via immunoSEQ multiplex PCR, lists solely in-frame clones and lacks some. The data contain around 100,000 clones, 92% of them singletons. The source material was peripheral blood. The receptors originated from a human donor with melanoma.

The chain has TRBV9 and TRBJ1-2; D not certain. V gave up 0 bases and J gave up 6 bases, with 12 bases separating them. Germline V CDR1 and CDR2: SGDLS, YYNGEE. CDR3 length equals 14 residues. The CDR3 bases are TGTGCCAGCAGCGTAGTTTTTGAGGGAGATGGCTACACCTTC. Translating it yields CASSVVFEGDGYTF.

V usage is TRBV5-4 and J usage is TRBJ2-7; D remains unclear. V gave up 4 bases and J gave up 6 bases, with 26 bases separating them. In germline, CDR1 is SGHNT, CDR2 YYREEE (reference sequence). The CDR3 has 17 residues. Here the CDR3 reads CASSPRPRGRIPREQYF. The CDR3 coding sequence is TGTGCCAGCAGCCCAAGGCCCCGAGGACGCATACCGCGCGAGCAGTACTTC.

The V gene is TRBV7-3, the J gene TRBJ2-2; no definite D call. CDR1 is SGHTA, CDR2 FQGTGA, per germline. Trimming removed 3 bases from V and 6 bases from J, with 8 bases in between. The CDR3 is made up of 13 amino acids. Here the CDR3 reads CASSFGRAGELFF. The CDR3 nucleotides are TGTGCCAGCAGCTTTGGACGAGCCGGGGAGCTGTTTTTT.

V and J are TRBV7-3 and TRBJ2-1; 14 bases fit TRBD2. Germline loops: CDR1 SGHTA, CDR2 FQGTGA. This CDR3 region has 20 residues. V trimming: 3 bases; J trimming: 1 base; junction bases outside the gene matches: 11. The DNA of the CDR3 is TGTGCCAGCAGCTTTTCCCCGGGACTAGCGGGAGTTGGGTCCTACAATGAGCAGTTCTTC. It encodes CASSFSPGLAGVGSYNEQFF.

This chain links TRBV4-2 with TRBJ1-2, with D maybe TRBD1 (5 bases). Germline assignment: CDR1 LGHNA and CDR2 YNFKEQ. Deletions cut 0 bases from V and 4 bases from J, with 12 bases between. This CDR3 spans 15 amino acids. The CDR3 bases are TGTGCCAGCAGCCAAGATCCAGACAGTCTCTATGGCTACACCTTC. It is translated as CASSQDPDSLYGYTF.

This chain connects TRBV4-1 to TRBJ2-1, with 11 nucleotides matching TRBD2. Germline values: CDR1 MGHRA, CDR2 YSYEKL. This CDR3 is built from 18 residues. The V gene end was trimmed by 4 bases and the J gene end by 9 bases; junction bases not matched to a gene: 17. The CDR3 coding sequence is TGCGCCAGCAGCCGGGGAATCCCCGGGACTAGCGGTGAGGGTGAGCAGTTCTTC. Translation: CASSRGIPGTSGEGEQFF.

The rearrangement links TRBV7-2 to TRBJ2-2; 13 bases map to TRBD2. Germline CDR1 SGHTA, CDR2 FQGNSA. This CDR3 comprises 17 residues. After removal of 4 bases from V and 4 bases from J, the junction contained 6 bases not matched to a gene. The CDR3 region is CASSYQRTSGGTGELFF. In DNA form, the CDR3 reads TGTGCCAGCAGCTATCAAAGGACTAGCGGGGGCACCGGGGAGCTGTTTTTT.